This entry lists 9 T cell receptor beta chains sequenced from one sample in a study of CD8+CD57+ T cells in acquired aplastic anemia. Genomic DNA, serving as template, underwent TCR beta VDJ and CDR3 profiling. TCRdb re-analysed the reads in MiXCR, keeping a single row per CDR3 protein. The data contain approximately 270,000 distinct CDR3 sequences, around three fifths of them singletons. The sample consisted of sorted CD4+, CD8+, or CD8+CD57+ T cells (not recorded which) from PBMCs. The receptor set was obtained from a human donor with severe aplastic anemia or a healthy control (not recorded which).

The CDR3 loop is CSATLAGGDYEQYF. CDR3 sequence (DNA): TGCAGTGCAACACTAGCGGGGGGTGACTACGAGCAGTACTTC. The chain carries TRBV20-1 and TRBJ2-7; TRBD2 aligns across 12 bases. This CDR3 is 14 amino acids long. Germline loops: CDR1 DFQATT, CDR2 SNEGSKA (reference sequence). The V gene end was trimmed by 6 bases and the J gene end by 3 bases; junction bases not matched to a gene: 6.

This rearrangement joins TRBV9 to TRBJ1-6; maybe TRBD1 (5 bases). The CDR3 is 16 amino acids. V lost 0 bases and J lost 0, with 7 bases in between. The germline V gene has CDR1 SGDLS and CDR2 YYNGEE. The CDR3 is CASSVGQSSYNSPLHF. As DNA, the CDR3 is TGTGCCAGCAGCGTAGGACAGAGCTCCTATAATTCACCCCTCCACTTT.

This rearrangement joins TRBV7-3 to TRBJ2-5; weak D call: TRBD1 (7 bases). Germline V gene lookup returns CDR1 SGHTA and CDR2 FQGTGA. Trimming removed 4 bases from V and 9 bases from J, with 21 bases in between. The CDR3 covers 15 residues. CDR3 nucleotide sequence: TGTGCCAGCAGCTCGCGGGACAGCCACCGACAGGCCCAGTACTTC. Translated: CASSSRDSHRQAQYF. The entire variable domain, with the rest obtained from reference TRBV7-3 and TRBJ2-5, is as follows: GAGVSQTPSNKVTEKGKYVELRCDPISGHTALYWYRQSLGQGPEFLIYFQGTGAADDSGLPNDRFFAVRPEGSVSTLKIQRTERGDSAVYLCASSSRDSHRQAQYFGPGTRLLVL.

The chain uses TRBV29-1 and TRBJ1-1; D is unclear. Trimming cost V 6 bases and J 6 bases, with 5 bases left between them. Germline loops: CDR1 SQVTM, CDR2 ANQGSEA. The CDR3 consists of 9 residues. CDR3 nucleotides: TGCAGCGTGGGCGCTGAAGCTTTCTTT. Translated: CSVGAEAFF.

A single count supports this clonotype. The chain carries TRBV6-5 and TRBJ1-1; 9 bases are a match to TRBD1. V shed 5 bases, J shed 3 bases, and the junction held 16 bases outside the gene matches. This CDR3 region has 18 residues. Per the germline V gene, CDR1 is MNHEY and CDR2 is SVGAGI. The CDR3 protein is CASSHRDRELSGYTEAFF. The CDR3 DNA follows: TGTGCCAGCAGTCATAGGGACAGGGAACTATCTGGCTACACTGAAGCTTTCTTT.

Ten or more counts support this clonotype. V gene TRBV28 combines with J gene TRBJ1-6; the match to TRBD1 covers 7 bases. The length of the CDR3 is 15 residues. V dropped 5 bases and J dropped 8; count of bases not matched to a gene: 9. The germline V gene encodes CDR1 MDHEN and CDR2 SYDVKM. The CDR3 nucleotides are TGTGCCAGCAGTCCCAGACAGGGTGGGTATTCACCCCTCCACTTT. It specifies CASSPRQGGYSPLHF.

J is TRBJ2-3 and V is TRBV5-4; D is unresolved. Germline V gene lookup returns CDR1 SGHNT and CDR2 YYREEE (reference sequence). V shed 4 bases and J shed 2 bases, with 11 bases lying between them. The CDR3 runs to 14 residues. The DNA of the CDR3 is TGTGCCAGCAGCCCCGAGGACCACACAGATACGCAGTATTTT. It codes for CASSPEDHTDTQYF.

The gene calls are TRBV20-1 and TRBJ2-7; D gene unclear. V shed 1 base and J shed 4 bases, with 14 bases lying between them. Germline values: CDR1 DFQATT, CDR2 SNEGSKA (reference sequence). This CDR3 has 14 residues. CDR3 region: CSARGPARKYEQYF. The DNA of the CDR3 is TGCAGTGCTAGAGGTCCGGCTAGGAAGTACGAGCAGTACTTC.

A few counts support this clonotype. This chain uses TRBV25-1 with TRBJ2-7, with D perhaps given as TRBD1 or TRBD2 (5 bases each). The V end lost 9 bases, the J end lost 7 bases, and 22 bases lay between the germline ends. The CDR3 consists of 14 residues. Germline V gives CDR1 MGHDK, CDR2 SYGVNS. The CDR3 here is CARRSGRSLREQYF. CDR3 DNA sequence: TGTGCCAGAAGATCGGGACGGAGCCTACGAGAGCAGTACTTC.